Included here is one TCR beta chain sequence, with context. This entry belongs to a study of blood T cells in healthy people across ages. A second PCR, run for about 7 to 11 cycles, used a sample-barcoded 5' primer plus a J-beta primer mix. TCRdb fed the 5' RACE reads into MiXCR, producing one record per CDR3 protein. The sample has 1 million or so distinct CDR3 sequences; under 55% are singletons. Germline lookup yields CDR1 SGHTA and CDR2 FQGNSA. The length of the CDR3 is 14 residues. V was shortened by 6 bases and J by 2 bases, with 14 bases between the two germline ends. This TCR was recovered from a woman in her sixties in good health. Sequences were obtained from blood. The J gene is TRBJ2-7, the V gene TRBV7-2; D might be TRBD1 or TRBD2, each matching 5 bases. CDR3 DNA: TGTGCCAGCAGAACACCGGGACCTCCCTACGAGCAGTACTTC. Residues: CASRTPGPPYEQYF.